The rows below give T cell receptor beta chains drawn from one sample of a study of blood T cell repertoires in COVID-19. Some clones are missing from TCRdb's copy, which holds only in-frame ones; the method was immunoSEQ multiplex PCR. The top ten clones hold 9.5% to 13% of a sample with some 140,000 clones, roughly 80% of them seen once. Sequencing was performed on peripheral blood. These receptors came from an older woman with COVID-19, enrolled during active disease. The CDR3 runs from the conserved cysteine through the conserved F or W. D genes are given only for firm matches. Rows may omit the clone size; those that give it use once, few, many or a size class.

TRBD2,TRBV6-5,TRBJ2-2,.,TGTGCCAGCAGGGGACTAGCGGGAGTCGGGGAGCTGTTTTTT,CASRGLAGVGELFF
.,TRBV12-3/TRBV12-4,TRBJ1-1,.,TGTGCCAGCAGGCAGGAAGTGAACACTGAAGCTTTCTTT,CASRQEVNTEAFF
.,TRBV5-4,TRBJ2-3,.,TGTGCCAGCAGCTTGGCCGCAGGCACCACAGATACGCAGTATTTT,CASSLAAGTTDTQYF
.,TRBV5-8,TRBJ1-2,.,TGTGCCAGCAGCCGAACGGGAAGCTATGGCTACACCTTC,CASSRTGSYGYTF
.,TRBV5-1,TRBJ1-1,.,TGCGCCACCTCCCGGGAACGGGGCACTGAAGCTTTCTTT,CATSRERGTEAFF
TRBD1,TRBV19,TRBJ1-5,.,TGTGCCAGTAGTTTACAGGGGGCGCAGCCCCAGCATTTT,CASSLQGAQPQHF
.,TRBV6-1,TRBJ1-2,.,TGTGCCAGCAGTGATCGTCAGTACCCTAACTATGGCTACACCTTC,CASSDRQYPNYGYTF
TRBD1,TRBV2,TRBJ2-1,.,TGTGCCAGCGGCCGGGACAGGGGTTACAATGAGCAGTTCTTC,CASGRDRGYNEQFF
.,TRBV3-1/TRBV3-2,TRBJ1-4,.,TGTGCCAGCAGCCCCTTCGGGGGAAAACTGTTTTTT,CASSPFGGKLFF
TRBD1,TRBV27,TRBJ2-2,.,TGTGCCAGCAGGGGACAGATTAACACCGGGGAGCTGTTTTTT,CASRGQINTGELFF
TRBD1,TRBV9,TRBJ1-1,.,TGTGCCAGCAGCGGTTCTGGGGACAGGACTACTGAAGCTTTCTTT,CASSGSGDRTTEAFF
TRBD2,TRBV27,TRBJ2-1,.,TGTGCCAGCAGGGCCGAGGGTGGCGGGGGGCAATACAATGAGCAGTTCTTC,CASRAEGGGGQYNEQFF
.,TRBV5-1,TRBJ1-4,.,TGCGCCAGCAGCTGGGCAACAGGGTCGGGCGAAAAACTGTTTTTT,CASSWATGSGEKLFF
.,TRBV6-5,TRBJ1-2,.,TGTGCCAGCACCCGAGGCGTCTATGGCTACACCTTC,CASTRGVYGYTF
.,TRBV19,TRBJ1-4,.,TGTGCCAGTAGTCGCCAGATTGCAACTAATGAAAAACTGTTTTTT,CASSRQIATNEKLFF
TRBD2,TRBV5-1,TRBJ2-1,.,TGCGCCAGCAGCTTTGCCCCCGGGGCGGGAGGGAACTACAATGAGCAGTTCTTC,CASSFAPGAGGNYNEQFF
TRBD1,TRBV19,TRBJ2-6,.,TGTGCCAGTAGTAAAGGGACAGCGCGATTCTCTGGGGCCAACGTCCTGACTTTC,CASSKGTARFSGANVLTF
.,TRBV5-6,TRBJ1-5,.,TGTGCCAGCAGCTTAACCAGGCTCCAGGGCCATCAGCCCCAGCATTTT,CASSLTRLQGHQPQHF
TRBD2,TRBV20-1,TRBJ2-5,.,TGCAGTGCTAGTACTAGCGGGGGGGCTCGGGTTGAGACCCAGTACTTC,CSASTSGGARVETQYF
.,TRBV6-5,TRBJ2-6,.,TGTGCCAGCAGGAGCGCAGGGGCTGGGGCCAACGTCCTGACTTTC,CASRSAGAGANVLTF
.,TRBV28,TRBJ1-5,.,TGTGCCAGCATATCTGGGGACTTGCCCCAGCATTTT,CASISGDLPQHF
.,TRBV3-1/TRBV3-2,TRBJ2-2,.,TGTGCCAGCAGCCTCCCCGGCACCGGGGAGCTGTTTTTT,CASSLPGTGELFF
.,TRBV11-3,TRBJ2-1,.,TGTGCCAGCAGCGTAACAATGGCGGGGTCCGATGAGCAGTTCTTC,CASSVTMAGSDEQFF
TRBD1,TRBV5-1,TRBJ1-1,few,TGCGCCAGCAGCTTGGATGGACAGGGGAACACTGAAGCTTTCTTT,CASSLDGQGNTEAFF
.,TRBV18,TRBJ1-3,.,TGTGCCAGCTCACCCGTCTCATTAGGACAGCGGAACACCATATATTTT,CASSPVSLGQRNTIYF
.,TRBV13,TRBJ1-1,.,TGTGCCAGCAGCATCCGACAGAACACTGAAGCTTTCTTT,CASSIRQNTEAFF
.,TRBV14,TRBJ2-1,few,TGTGCCAGCAGCCAACGGGGGGCCAGTGAGCAGTTCTTC,CASSQRGASEQFF
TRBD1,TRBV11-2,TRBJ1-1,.,TGTGCCAGCAGCTTCGACAGGGGTGAAGCTTTCTTT,CASSFDRGEAFF
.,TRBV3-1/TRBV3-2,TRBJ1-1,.,TGTGCCAGCAGATCTCGAGGACAGCACATGAACACTGAAGCTTTCTTT,CASRSRGQHMNTEAFF
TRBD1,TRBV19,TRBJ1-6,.,TGTGCCAGTAGTAAATCCGGGACAGGGCACGGCTATAATTCACCCCTCCACTTT,CASSKSGTGHGYNSPLHF
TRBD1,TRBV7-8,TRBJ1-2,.,TGTGCCAGCAGCCCCATGACAGGGAACTATGGCTACACCTTC,CASSPMTGNYGYTF
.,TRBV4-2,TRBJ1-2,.,TGTGCCAGCAGCCGGACAGAGTATGGCTACACCTTC,CASSRTEYGYTF
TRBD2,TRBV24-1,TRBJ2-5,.,TGTGCCACCAGTGATGCACTAGCGGGGGGACATCAAGAGACCCAGTACTTC,CATSDALAGGHQETQYF
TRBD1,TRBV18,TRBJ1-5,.,TGTGCCAGCTCACCAGGGACAGAGTACAATCAGCCCCAGCATTTT,CASSPGTEYNQPQHF
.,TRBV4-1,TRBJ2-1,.,TGCGCCAGCAGGCTAAACTCCTACAATGAGCAGTTCTTC,CASRLNSYNEQFF
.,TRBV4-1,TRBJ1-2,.,TGCGCCAGCAGCCAAGTGCCGAGCGTGAGTAACTATGGCTACACCTTC,CASSQVPSVSNYGYTF
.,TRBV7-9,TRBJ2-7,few,TGTGCCAGCAGCCGAGAGGAACGCTACGAGCAGTACTTC,CASSREERYEQYF
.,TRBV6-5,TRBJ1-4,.,TGTGCCAGCAGTTATGAAACAGGGACTAATGAAAAACTGTTTTTT,CASSYETGTNEKLFF
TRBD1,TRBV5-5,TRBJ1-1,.,TGTGCCAGCAGCTCCCAGGGGGCGTTGAGCACTGAAGCTTTCTTT,CASSSQGALSTEAFF
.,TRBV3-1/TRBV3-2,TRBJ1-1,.,TGTGCCAGCAGCCAAGATTTAGATAACACTGAAGCTTTCTTT,CASSQDLDNTEAFF
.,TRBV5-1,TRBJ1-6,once,TGCGCCAGCAGCTCACAGGTCTACTATAATTCACCCCTCCACTTT,CASSSQVYYNSPLHF
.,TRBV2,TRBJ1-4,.,TGTGCCAGCAATCGGGAATATAATGAAAAACTGTTTTTT,CASNREYNEKLFF
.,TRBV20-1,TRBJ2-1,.,TGCAGTGCTAACAGATACAATGAGCAGTTCTTC,CSANRYNEQFF
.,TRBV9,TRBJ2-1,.,TGTGCCAGCACTCGAGGCTCCTTACGGAATGAGCAGTTCTTC,CASTRGSLRNEQFF
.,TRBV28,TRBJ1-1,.,TGTGCCAGCAGTTTCCGTATGAGTGAAGCTTTCTTT,CASSFRMSEAFF
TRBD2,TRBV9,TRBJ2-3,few,TGTGCCAGCAGCCCCCGACTAGCGGGAGGGCGCGATACGCAGTATTTT,CASSPRLAGGRDTQYF
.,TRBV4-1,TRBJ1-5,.,TGCGCCAGCAGTGGCCAGGGAAGCAATCAGCCCCAGCATTTT,CASSGQGSNQPQHF
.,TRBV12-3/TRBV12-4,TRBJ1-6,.,TGTGCCAGCAGAAGGGGCTTCAATTCACCCCTCCACTTT,CASRRGFNSPLHF
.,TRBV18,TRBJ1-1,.,TGTGCCAGCTCACCCACACAGGGGAACACTGAAGCTTTCTTT,CASSPTQGNTEAFF
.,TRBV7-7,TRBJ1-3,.,TGTGCTAGCAGCCCCGCACCCGGGGCTGGAAACACCATATATTTT,CASSPAPGAGNTIYF
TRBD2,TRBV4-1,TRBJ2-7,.,TGCGCCAGCAGCCAAGATAATCTAGCGGGGGGGGACGAGCAGTACTTC,CASSQDNLAGGDEQYF
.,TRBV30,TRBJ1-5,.,TGTGCCTGGAGTGTGGGGGCCCGCAATCAGCCCCAGCATTTT,CAWSVGARNQPQHF